The clone carrying this T cell receptor beta chain was detected ten times or more. TCRdb re-analysed the 5' RACE reads in MiXCR, keeping a single row per CDR3 protein. The sample consists of about 130,000 distinct CDR3 sequences, 6.6% of them appearing once. This entry is derived from a study of T cells after yellow fever vaccination. Study information: When fractions had low cell numbers, they were prepared with SMART-Seq v4 Ultra Low Input.

The CDR3 covers 11 residues. Germline V lookup: CDR1 SGHRS, CDR2 YFSETQ. The V end lost 5 bases, the J end lost 6 bases, and 9 bases lay between the germline ends. The rearrangement links TRBV5-1 to TRBJ2-7, with D perhaps matching TRBD1 or TRBD2 (5 bases each). Sequenced here: CD4+ T cells sorted from PBMCs, sampled 10 days after the yellow fever booster vaccination. This clonotype was sampled from a man aged 25 to 40 who received the YFV17D yellow fever vaccine. The CDR3 DNA reads as TGCGCCAGCAGGAGGGGCTCCGAGCAGTACTTC. It specifies CASRRGSEQYF. Full variable domain (missing parts from reference TRBV5-1 and TRBJ2-7): KAGVTQTPRYLIKTRGQQVTLSCSPISGHRSVSWYQQTPGQGLQFLFEYFSETQRNKGNFPGRFSGRQFSNSRSEMNVSTLELGDSALYLCASRRGSEQYFGPGTRLTVT.